These T cell receptor beta chains were read from a single sample in a study of T cell responses to AZD1222 COVID-19 vaccine. Using immunoSEQ multiplex PCR, the repertoire was profiled, and TCRdb retains in-frame clones only, with some absent. The data show under 200,000 clones, 90% seen once. The sample was peripheral blood, taken on day 0 of AZD1222 vaccination. The receptors stem from an adult in good health. Both conserved end residues are part of each CDR3. The order of the fields is CDR3 DNA, CDR3 protein, D gene, V gene, J gene, clone size. D genes are given only for firm matches. Clone size is given for some rows only: seen once, a few or many times, or a class if the clone is expanded.

CDR3 DNA: TGCGCCAGCAGCTTGCGGACAGGGGGCTCCTATAATTCACCCCTCCACTTT; CDR3 protein: CASSLRTGGSYNSPLHF; D gene: TRBD1; V gene: TRBV5-1; J gene: TRBJ1-6; clone size: once
CDR3 DNA: TGTGCCAGCTCACCAGGTCTCCAAGAGACCCAGTACTTC; CDR3 protein: CASSPGLQETQYF; D gene: .; V gene: TRBV18; J gene: TRBJ2-5; clone size: .
CDR3 DNA: TGCGCCAGCAGCTTAACAGAAACAGGGGATTCACCCCTCCACTTT; CDR3 protein: CASSLTETGDSPLHF; D gene: TRBD1; V gene: TRBV5-1; J gene: TRBJ1-6; clone size: .
CDR3 DNA: TGTGCCAGTAGTATTTCGGACAGCTCCTCTGGGGCCAACGTCCTGACTTTC; CDR3 protein: CASSISDSSSGANVLTF; D gene: .; V gene: TRBV19; J gene: TRBJ2-6; clone size: once
CDR3 DNA: TGTGCCAGCAGTGAAACAGGGGTTGTCACTGAAGCTTTCTTT; CDR3 protein: CASSETGVVTEAFF; D gene: TRBD1; V gene: TRBV2; J gene: TRBJ1-1; clone size: .
CDR3 DNA: TGTGCCAGCACCCCGAACAGGGTTGGGGGCTACACCTTC; CDR3 protein: CASTPNRVGGYTF; D gene: .; V gene: TRBV12-3/TRBV12-4; J gene: TRBJ1-2; clone size: .
CDR3 DNA: TGTGCCACCAGGGGACAGGGGAATGGCTACACCTTC; CDR3 protein: CATRGQGNGYTF; D gene: TRBD1; V gene: TRBV15; J gene: TRBJ1-2; clone size: .
CDR3 DNA: TGTGCCAGCAGTCCGGGGACAGGGAACACTGAAGCTTTCTTT; CDR3 protein: CASSPGTGNTEAFF; D gene: TRBD1; V gene: TRBV6-5; J gene: TRBJ1-1; clone size: .
CDR3 DNA: TGCAGCGTTGAATTGATAGCGGGGGGCACAGATACGCAGTATTTT; CDR3 protein: CSVELIAGGTDTQYF; D gene: TRBD2; V gene: TRBV29-1; J gene: TRBJ2-3; clone size: .
CDR3 DNA: TGTGCCAGTCCGGTGACCCAGGGGAGCCCCTCTGGAAACACCATATATTTT; CDR3 protein: CASPVTQGSPSGNTIYF; D gene: .; V gene: TRBV9; J gene: TRBJ1-3; clone size: .
CDR3 DNA: TGTGCCACCATCTTGACTCCCTCGTCCGGGGAGCTGTTTTTT; CDR3 protein: CATILTPSSGELFF; D gene: .; V gene: TRBV18; J gene: TRBJ2-2; clone size: .
CDR3 DNA: TGCAGCGTGGGGGACAGGGCCGACGACTATGGCTACACCTTC; CDR3 protein: CSVGDRADDYGYTF; D gene: TRBD1; V gene: TRBV29-1; J gene: TRBJ1-2; clone size: .
CDR3 DNA: TGCAGCGTTCGGACAGGCCTCACTGAAGCTTTCTTT; CDR3 protein: CSVRTGLTEAFF; D gene: TRBD1; V gene: TRBV29-1; J gene: TRBJ1-1; clone size: .
CDR3 DNA: TGCGCCAGCAGCCCTCGAGGAGGTTCTGGAAACACCATATATTTT; CDR3 protein: CASSPRGGSGNTIYF; D gene: .; V gene: TRBV5-1; J gene: TRBJ1-3; clone size: .
CDR3 DNA: TGTGCCAGCAGCGTAGCGGGACAGGGGTTACACGAGCAGTACTTC; CDR3 protein: CASSVAGQGLHEQYF; D gene: TRBD1; V gene: TRBV9; J gene: TRBJ2-7; clone size: .
CDR3 DNA: TGTGCCAGCAGCTCCAACCGGGACAGCACCTACGAGCAGTACTTC; CDR3 protein: CASSSNRDSTYEQYF; D gene: TRBD1; V gene: TRBV11-3; J gene: TRBJ2-7; clone size: .
CDR3 DNA: TGTGCCAGCAGTCTTAATAAGTGGACCCCTGCACTTTATGGCTACACCTTC; CDR3 protein: CASSLNKWTPALYGYTF; D gene: .; V gene: TRBV2; J gene: TRBJ1-2; clone size: .
CDR3 DNA: TGTGCCAGCAGTTCCGGGACAGGGTTTTTTGCAGAGACCCAGTACTTC; CDR3 protein: CASSSGTGFFAETQYF; D gene: TRBD1; V gene: TRBV7-9; J gene: TRBJ2-5; clone size: .
CDR3 DNA: TGTGCCAGTAGTCCTACCGGCGGGGACTATGGCTACACCTTC; CDR3 protein: CASSPTGGDYGYTF; D gene: .; V gene: TRBV19; J gene: TRBJ1-2; clone size: .
CDR3 DNA: TGTGCCAGCAGCATACACGAAAATTCACCCCTCCACTTT; CDR3 protein: CASSIHENSPLHF; D gene: .; V gene: TRBV6-5; J gene: TRBJ1-6; clone size: .
CDR3 DNA: TGTGCCAGCAGGGCTCGCCGCAGGGGATTCGGCGAGCAGTACTTC; CDR3 protein: CASRARRRGFGEQYF; D gene: .; V gene: TRBV28; J gene: TRBJ2-7; clone size: .
CDR3 DNA: TGTGCCAGCCACCCAGAGAGACTGAACACTGAAGCTTTCTTT; CDR3 protein: CASHPERLNTEAFF; D gene: .; V gene: TRBV6-5; J gene: TRBJ1-1; clone size: .
CDR3 DNA: TGTGCCTGGGATCGGGGCAGGGGGCTGGGCAATCAGCCCCAGCATTTT; CDR3 protein: CAWDRGRGLGNQPQHF; D gene: TRBD1; V gene: TRBV30; J gene: TRBJ1-5; clone size: once
CDR3 DNA: TGTGCCAGCAGTCCTTTACGGCTTGGGGAGAACACTGAAGCTTTCTTT; CDR3 protein: CASSPLRLGENTEAFF; D gene: .; V gene: TRBV5-6; J gene: TRBJ1-1; clone size: .
CDR3 DNA: TGTGCCAGCAGGAAAGGACAGGGGTATCAGCCCCAGCATTTT; CDR3 protein: CASRKGQGYQPQHF; D gene: TRBD1; V gene: TRBV6-5; J gene: TRBJ1-5; clone size: .
CDR3 DNA: TGTGCCAGCAAAAGGGCCGGCCCATTAGGAAGGGGGAACACTGAAGCTTTCTTT; CDR3 protein: CASKRAGPLGRGNTEAFF; D gene: .; V gene: TRBV27; J gene: TRBJ1-1; clone size: .
CDR3 DNA: TGTGCCAGCTCACCTACGGGACTCTTTAGCTCTGGGGCCAACGTCCTGACTTTC; CDR3 protein: CASSPTGLFSSGANVLTF; D gene: .; V gene: TRBV18; J gene: TRBJ2-6; clone size: .
CDR3 DNA: TGTGCCAGCAGCGTAGCTCCGGACAGGCTGAATGAGCAGTTCTTC; CDR3 protein: CASSVAPDRLNEQFF; D gene: TRBD1; V gene: TRBV9; J gene: TRBJ2-1; clone size: .
CDR3 DNA: TGTGCCAGCCGAAGGGACAGAAGCTCCTATAATTCACCCCTCCACTTT; CDR3 protein: CASRRDRSSYNSPLHF; D gene: TRBD1; V gene: TRBV11-2; J gene: TRBJ1-6; clone size: .
CDR3 DNA: TGTGCCAGCAGTATACTCCGGGACAGGGCTGGAAACACCATATATTTT; CDR3 protein: CASSILRDRAGNTIYF; D gene: TRBD1; V gene: TRBV6-6; J gene: TRBJ1-3; clone size: .
CDR3 DNA: TGTGCCAGCAGTTTATCATGGAAACTCTCCTACAATGAGCAGTTCTTC; CDR3 protein: CASSLSWKLSYNEQFF; D gene: .; V gene: TRBV27; J gene: TRBJ2-1; clone size: .
CDR3 DNA: TGTGCCAGCAGCTTTCTAGCGGTGGGGGGCATACTTCAATCCTACAATGAGCAGTTCTTC; CDR3 protein: CASSFLAVGGILQSYNEQFF; D gene: .; V gene: TRBV7-6; J gene: TRBJ2-1; clone size: .
CDR3 DNA: TGCAGTGTACGGGGGGGGCACGCTTTCTTT; CDR3 protein: CSVRGGHAFF; D gene: .; V gene: TRBV20-1; J gene: TRBJ1-1; clone size: .
CDR3 DNA: TGTGCCAGCAGTTCTGGAGGTGAGCAGTTCTTC; CDR3 protein: CASSSGGEQFF; D gene: .; V gene: TRBV6-2/TRBV6-3; J gene: TRBJ2-1; clone size: .
CDR3 DNA: TGTGCCAGCAGTTACTTAAAGAAGACCGACCCGACCTCTGGAAACACCATATATTTT; CDR3 protein: CASSYLKKTDPTSGNTIYF; D gene: .; V gene: TRBV6-2/TRBV6-3; J gene: TRBJ1-3; clone size: once
CDR3 DNA: TGTGCCAGCAGCTTGGGAACTTACAAAGAGACCCAGTACTTC; CDR3 protein: CASSLGTYKETQYF; D gene: .; V gene: TRBV7-2; J gene: TRBJ2-5; clone size: .
CDR3 DNA: TGTGCCAGCAGCCAAGTTTACAGGTTTTATTCACCCCTCCACTTT; CDR3 protein: CASSQVYRFYSPLHF; D gene: .; V gene: TRBV3-1/TRBV3-2; J gene: TRBJ1-6; clone size: .
CDR3 DNA: TGTGCCAGCAGAAGGATTGGGCCTTCCTACGAGCAGTACTTC; CDR3 protein: CASRRIGPSYEQYF; D gene: .; V gene: TRBV6-5; J gene: TRBJ2-7; clone size: .
CDR3 DNA: TGTGCCAGCAGTTTATCGGGGGATGATGGCTACACCTTC; CDR3 protein: CASSLSGDDGYTF; D gene: .; V gene: TRBV27; J gene: TRBJ1-2; clone size: .
CDR3 DNA: TGTGCCAGCAGCCGGGCAGGGAGGGAGACCCAGTACTTC; CDR3 protein: CASSRAGRETQYF; D gene: .; V gene: TRBV3-1/TRBV3-2; J gene: TRBJ2-5; clone size: .
CDR3 DNA: TGCGCCAGCAGCCAAGATGAGACGACAGGGAGGCCCCAGCATTTT; CDR3 protein: CASSQDETTGRPQHF; D gene: TRBD1; V gene: TRBV4-1; J gene: TRBJ1-5; clone size: .
CDR3 DNA: TGTGCCAGCAGGCCGGACAGGGGGCCGGACGGGGAGCTGTTTTTT; CDR3 protein: CASRPDRGPDGELFF; D gene: TRBD1; V gene: TRBV27; J gene: TRBJ2-2; clone size: .
CDR3 DNA: TGTGCCAGCAGCTTAGCCGGGACAGGGGGCTACTCTGGAAACACCATATATTTT; CDR3 protein: CASSLAGTGGYSGNTIYF; D gene: TRBD1; V gene: TRBV7-6; J gene: TRBJ1-3; clone size: .
CDR3 DNA: TGTGCCAGCAGCTTAGGGACTAGAATAGCGGGGGGGCAACAAGAGACCCAGTACTTC; CDR3 protein: CASSLGTRIAGGQQETQYF; D gene: TRBD2; V gene: TRBV7-2; J gene: TRBJ2-5; clone size: .
CDR3 DNA: TGTGCCAGTAGTTTCGGGACACAAGCTCGCTATGGCTACACCTTC; CDR3 protein: CASSFGTQARYGYTF; D gene: .; V gene: TRBV19; J gene: TRBJ1-2; clone size: .
CDR3 DNA: TGTGCCAGCAGTTTTCGGCTAGCTGGCACAGATACGCAGTATTTT; CDR3 protein: CASSFRLAGTDTQYF; D gene: .; V gene: TRBV28; J gene: TRBJ2-3; clone size: once
CDR3 DNA: TGTGCCAGCAGTTTTTCAGGGGATAATTCACCCCTCCACTTT; CDR3 protein: CASSFSGDNSPLHF; D gene: .; V gene: TRBV28; J gene: TRBJ1-6; clone size: .
CDR3 DNA: TGTGCCAGCAGCCAAGATTCTTACCGGTACGGGTTTACTGAAGCTTTCTTT; CDR3 protein: CASSQDSYRYGFTEAFF; D gene: .; V gene: TRBV4-2; J gene: TRBJ1-1; clone size: .
CDR3 DNA: TGTGCCAGTACCAGCAGGGTTTTCAGTGAAGCTTTCTTT; CDR3 protein: CASTSRVFSEAFF; D gene: .; V gene: TRBV19; J gene: TRBJ1-1; clone size: .
CDR3 DNA: TGCGCCAGCAGCACTACATGGAACACTGAAGCTTTCTTT; CDR3 protein: CASSTTWNTEAFF; D gene: .; V gene: TRBV5-1; J gene: TRBJ1-1; clone size: once
CDR3 DNA: TGTGCCAGCAGGGAACCCATGGGACTAGATGAGTTCTTC; CDR3 protein: CASREPMGLDEFF; D gene: TRBD2; V gene: TRBV7-3; J gene: TRBJ2-1; clone size: .
CDR3 DNA: TGCAGTGTTATCCAAGTTTCGGCTTTCTTT; CDR3 protein: CSVIQVSAFF; D gene: .; V gene: TRBV20-1; J gene: TRBJ1-1; clone size: .
CDR3 DNA: TGTGCCACTCCAGGCCTCTCCCCTGAGGGCAATCAGCCCCAGCATTTT; CDR3 protein: CATPGLSPEGNQPQHF; D gene: .; V gene: TRBV14; J gene: TRBJ1-5; clone size: few
CDR3 DNA: TGTGCCAGCAGTTTACGAGATAGGACACAGTTC; CDR3 protein: CASSLRDRTQF; D gene: .; V gene: TRBV28; J gene: TRBJ1-2; clone size: .
CDR3 DNA: TGCGCCAGCAGCCAAGCTAGCGGGGTGAGCACAGATACGCAGTATTTT; CDR3 protein: CASSQASGVSTDTQYF; D gene: TRBD2; V gene: TRBV4-3; J gene: TRBJ2-3; clone size: .
CDR3 DNA: TGTGCCAGCAGTGATGGCAGGGAGGCGAACACTGAAGCTTTCTTT; CDR3 protein: CASSDGREANTEAFF; D gene: .; V gene: TRBV2; J gene: TRBJ1-1; clone size: .
CDR3 DNA: TGTGCCAGCAGCGTAGCTCCAGGACAGGGGCCCAATGAAGCTTTCTTT; CDR3 protein: CASSVAPGQGPNEAFF; D gene: TRBD1; V gene: TRBV9; J gene: TRBJ1-1; clone size: .
CDR3 DNA: TGTGCCAGCAGCTCCGAGGGCCTCACAGATACGCAGTATTTT; CDR3 protein: CASSSEGLTDTQYF; D gene: .; V gene: TRBV11-2; J gene: TRBJ2-3; clone size: .
CDR3 DNA: TGTGCCAGAAGCCTCCAGAGAGGTGGCTGTAATGAAAAACTGTTTTTT; CDR3 protein: CARSLQRGGCNEKLFF; D gene: .; V gene: TRBV5-3; J gene: TRBJ1-4; clone size: .